The clone carrying this T cell receptor (beta chain) was picked up many times. The antigen is unknown. This entry belongs to a study of T cells in Graves' hyperthyroidism and ophthalmopathy. Trimming removed 6 bases from V and 2 bases from J, with 11 bases in between. The CDR3 contains 14 residues. Looked up from germline, CDR1 is MNHEY and CDR2 is SMNVEV (reference sequence). Clinical symptoms, serum thyroxine and TRAb, thyroid ultrasound and orbital computed tomography were used for the diagnoses. Each 10 ml fresh peripheral blood draw supplied the PBMCs. RNA transcripts served as the template for amplifying TCR beta CDR3 regions. A set of HTBI primers served as the primers for a first-round RT-PCR of the TCR CDR3. MiXCR, applied by TCRdb to the multiplex PCR reads, yields one record per CDR3 protein. Of fewer than 500,000 distinct CDR3 sequences in the sample, roughly 15% were seen once. Findings and limits, study-wide: Separation of ophthalmopathy from stable hyperthyroidism was achieved by a 13 V-J model.

The sequencing input was blood. This TCR came from a man between 18 and 35 years old with Graves' ophthalmopathy. The chain employs TRBV27 and TRBJ2-1, with D possibly being TRBD2 (7 bases). The CDR3 bases are TGTGCCAGCAGAATAGGGGGGGCCTACAATGAGCAGTTCTTC. Amino acids: CASRIGGAYNEQFF.